This passage covers 14 T cell receptor beta chains from one sample sequenced in a study of Graves' ophthalmopathy and Graves' hyperthyroidism (dated by TCRdb to about 2018). The sequencer was an Illumina HiSeq 2000. TCR beta CDR3 regions were amplified from RNA transcripts for repertoire sequencing. The first round was an RT-PCR using HTBI primers with the Qiagen OneStep RT-PCR kit, and this first round was followed by a second-round multiplex PCR, then size selection and purification. In-frame beta chains were kept once TCRdb had trimmed the public reads at Q25 with fastp and called clones with MiXCR. All rows with the same CDR3 protein become a single entry with the most common DNA and genes. The sample table records around 590,000 distinct CDR3 sequences; approximately 37% of these occur just once. Around 4.6% of the sample comes from the top ten. Sequencing was performed on peripheral blood or thyroid tissue (not recorded which). All receptors come from an adult man with Graves' hyperthyroidism.

The V call is TRBV29-1, the J call TRBJ2-7; D possibly corresponds to TRBD1 (6 bases). Germline CDR1 reads SQVTM; CDR2 reads ANQGSEA. The ends were cut back, 2 bases at V and 7 bases at J, with 18 bases in the middle. The CDR3 has 14 residues. CDR3 in amino acids: CSVEFTDRPDEQYF. CDR3 in DNA: TGCAGCGTTGAATTCACCGACAGGCCGGATGAGCAGTACTTC.

This clonotype was detected ten times or more. V usage is TRBV29-1 and J usage is TRBJ1-3; D is unclear. The CDR3 loop spans 14 amino acids. V was trimmed by 4 bases and J by 4 bases, leaving 14 bases between them. Germline loops: CDR1 SQVTM, CDR2 ANQGSEA. The CDR3 DNA follows: TGCAGCGTTGGATCGGGGTCCCAGGGAAACACCATATATTTT. Its protein is CSVGSGSQGNTIYF.

This clonotype was detected many times. The chain recombines TRBV15 with TRBJ1-4; D call uncertain. The V and J ends lost 0 bases and 8 bases respectively, with 13 bases between them. The CDR3 is 15 residues long. Germline CDR1 LNHNV, CDR2 YYDKDF (reference sequence). DNA of the CDR3: TGTGCCACCAGCAGAGAAGGGCAGGAAGGGGAAAAACTGTTTTTT. It translates to CATSREGQEGEKLFF.

This rearrangement joins TRBV24-1 to TRBJ1-1; 7 nucleotides line up with TRBD1. The V segment lost 5 bases and the J segment 14 bases; nucleotides outside the gene matches: 19. Germline-derived CDR1 and CDR2 are KGHDR and SFDVKD. The CDR3 loop spans 15 amino acids. This CDR3 reads CATSVQGVRDNEQFF. In DNA form, the CDR3 reads TGTGCCACCAGTGTGCAGGGGGTTAGGGACAATGAGCAGTTCTTT.

This clonotype has at least ten counts. V usage is TRBV29-1 and J usage is TRBJ1-4; TRBD1 matches at 9 bases. The CDR3 runs to 15 residues. The V gene's germline CDR1 is SQVTM and CDR2 ANQGSEA. V was clipped by 6 bases and J by 8 bases; unmatched bases: 13. CDR3 DNA sequence: TGCAGCGTCAGTGATCCGGGACAGGGTTGGGAAAAACTGTTTTTT. This encodes CSVSDPGQGWEKLFF.

The V call is TRBV7-6, the J call TRBJ1-5; the D is unclear. This CDR3 region has 13 residues. With 3 bases removed from V and 11 bases from J, the gap between germline ends came to 14 bases. Germline CDR1 SGHVS, CDR2 FNYEAQ. The CDR3 DNA reads TGTGCCAGCAGCTTTGGCCTAGAGGAGACCCAGCATTTT. Its translation: CASSFGLEETQHF.

This clonotype has just a few counts. The genes are TRBV7-9 and TRBJ2-3, with TRBD1 matching over 9 bases. With 2 bases clipped from V and 4 bases from J, the junction kept 4 bases outside the gene matches. The CDR3 spans 15 residues. Looked up from germline, CDR1 is SEHNR and CDR2 is FQNEAQ (reference sequence). The CDR3 DNA sequence: TGTGCCAGCAGCTTAACAGGGGGCGCATCAGATACGCAGTATTTT. This gives the protein CASSLTGGASDTQYF.

This clonotype has a count of ten or more. The CDR3: CASSSVAGGPSGYEQYF. CDR3 bases: TGTGCCAGCAGCTCAGTAGCGGGAGGGCCCTCGGGCTACGAGCAGTACTTC. This sequence joins TRBV7-2 and TRBJ2-7; TRBD2 aligns across 11 bases. V gave up 4 bases and J gave up 3 bases; unmatched junction bases: 11. Germline V gene data show CDR1 as SGHTA and CDR2 as FQGNSA. The CDR3 length is 17 residues. The whole variable domain, filled in from reference TRBV7-2 and TRBJ2-7, reads GAGVSQSPSNKVTEKGKDVELRCDPISGHTALYWYRQSLGQGLEFLIYFQGNSAPDKSGLPSDRFSAERTGGSVSTLTIQRTQQEDSAVYLCASSSVAGGPSGYEQYFGPGTRLTVT.

Notes on this clonotype: It may be a read error: a sequence one base away is much more abundant. The V gene is TRBV9, the J gene TRBJ1-3; 9 bases agree with TRBD1. The CDR3 loop spans 16 amino acids. CDR1 is SGDLS and CDR2 is YYNGEE in the germline V gene. The DNA for the CDR3 is TGTGACAGCAGCCAAACGGGACAGGGCTCTGGAAACACCATATATTTT. It is translated as CDSSQTGQGSGNTIYF. The full variable domain, with the rest looked up from reference TRBV9 and TRBJ1-3, is DSGVTQTPKHLITATGQRVTLRCSPRSGDLSVYWYQQSLDQGLQFLIQYYNGEERAKGNILERFSAQQFPDLHSELNLSSLELGDSALYFCDSSQTGQGSGNTIYFGEGSWLTVV.

Concerning this clonotype: Being one base from a much bigger clone, this may be a read error. The genes are TRBV4-1 and TRBJ1-1; unclear D gene. CDR1 MGHRA and CDR2 YSYEKL come from the germline V gene. The CDR3 spans 15 residues. V was trimmed by 3 bases and J by 4 bases, leaving 15 bases between them. The CDR3 DNA is TGCGCCAGCAGCCAGGCCCGTCTGGGGAGCACTGAAGCTTTCTTT. As protein: CASSQARLGSTEAFF.

This chain links TRBV7-9 with TRBJ2-2; TRBD2 might be the D (5 bases). CDR3 length equals 16 residues. V dropped 5 bases and J dropped 4 bases, with 17 bases sitting between them. CDR1 SEHNR and CDR2 FQNEAQ come from the germline V gene (reference sequence). CDR3 loop: CASSPLTSSGTGELFF. The CDR3 DNA follows: TGTGCCAGCAGCCCCCTCACTAGTTCCGGCACCGGGGAGCTGTTTTTT. Filled out from reference TRBV7-9 and TRBJ2-2, the complete variable domain reads DTGVSQNPRHKITKRGQNVTFRCDPISEHNRLYWYRQTLGQGPEFLTYFQNEAQLEKSRLLSDRFSAERPKGSFSTLEIQRTEQGDSAMYLCASSPLTSSGTGELFFGEGSRLTVL.

CDR3 residues: CASSRARAYEQYF. CDR3 nucleotide sequence: TGTGCCAGCAGTAGAGCCAGGGCCTACGAGCAGTACTTC. This chain uses TRBV27 with TRBJ2-7; TRBD1 might be the D (5 bases). V dropped 5 bases and J dropped 2 bases, with 10 bases sitting between them. Per germline, CDR1 MNHEY and CDR2 SMNVEV (reference sequence). The CDR3 sequence is 13 residues long.

The gene calls are TRBV25-1 and TRBJ2-7, with 7 nucleotides matching TRBD1. V was clipped by 6 bases and J by 4 bases; unmatched bases: 6. The CDR3 loop spans 13 amino acids. Germline CDR1 is MGHDK and CDR2 is SYGVNS. CDR3 in DNA: TGTGCCAGCAGGGGGGACAGCCCTTACGAGCAGTACTTC. Its translation is CASRGDSPYEQYF.

In nucleotides, the CDR3 is TGTGCCAGTAGTGTGTCCGCGGATACGCAGTATTTT. Amino acid sequence: CASSVSADTQYF. The chain employs TRBV19 and TRBJ2-3; the D is unclear. The ends were cut back, 5 bases at V and 6 bases at J, with 9 bases in the middle. The CDR3 is made up of 12 amino acids. CDR1 is LNHDA and CDR2 is SQIVND in the germline V gene (reference sequence).